In this sample, the clone carrying this TCR beta chain turned up once. The data were obtained in a study of blood T cell repertoires in COVID-19. At the level of the study: Specimens from acute and convalescent COVID-19 originated in the United States, Italy and Spain.

The table came from immunoSEQ multiplex PCR; TCRdb's copy has only in-frame clones and leaves some out. The sample has 97,000 or so clones, nearly 90% seen once. The CDR3 totals 14 residues. Germline assignment: CDR1 SGHRS and CDR2 YFSETQ. V was clipped by 4 bases and J by 0 bases, with 10 bases between them. The TCR was taken from a man aged 45-60 years with active COVID-19. This chain joins TRBV5-1 and TRBJ2-5, with TRBD2 as a possible D gene (6 bases). The sample was peripheral blood. CDR3 residues: CASSAGRYQETQYF. CDR3 bases: TGCGCCAGCAGCGCTGGGAGGTACCAAGAGACCCAGTACTTC.